The clone carrying this T cell receptor beta chain was seen more than once but under ten times. The sample comes from a study of metastatic and nonmetastatic thyroid tumors. The germline gives CDR1 SNHLY, CDR2 FYNNEI. Trimming stripped 2 bases from V and 5 bases from J, with 12 bases between. The length of the CDR3 is 14 residues. Thyroid surgery took place with no prior treatment in any patient. TCRdb re-called clones via MiXCR from the PCR reads. The repertoire includes some 26,000 clones, 3.5% to 4.5% of them detected once, and about 3.3% sits in the top ten. This chain uses TRBV2 with TRBJ1-1; D is unclear. Sequencing was performed on blood. The origin of this receptor is a male donor with papillary thyroid cancer or a benign thyroid nodule (not recorded which). Some clones in this sample may be carry-over from other donors' samples. This chain's CDR3 is CASSEIGVGTEAFF. DNA of the CDR3: TGTGCCAGCAGTGAAATCGGGGTGGGGACTGAAGCTTTCTTT.